Listed here is a single T cell receptor (beta chain). Antigen unknown. This entry belongs to a study of cytomegalovirus exposure and HLA in healthy donors. Overall study: Earlier results showed some 120 million unique TCR beta sequences derived from some 190 million T cells.

Germline V gene data show CDR1 as SSHAT and CDR2 as FNYEAQ (reference sequence). Deletions cut 4 bases from V and 9 bases from J, with 13 bases between. The CDR3 sequence is 13 residues long. Findings and limits, study-wide: A later analysis reportedly found fewer N-insertions in an Asian-associated ancestry cluster than the approximately 700-donor mean. TCR beta V- and J-gene trimming was later associated with a missense DCLRE1C variant. An assumption of roughly uniform sequencing depth across donors underlay the presence/absence analyses.

60 Vbeta and 13 Jbeta primers were used in PCR. The method was immunoSEQ multiplex PCR; TCRdb's version includes in-frame clones alone and lacks a portion of them. The sample yields approximately 110,000 clones, around 78% seen once. The receptor was isolated from a man aged 45-60 years in good health and CMV-seronegative. Sequenced material: PBMCs. V gene TRBV7-7 combines with J gene TRBJ2-1, with TRBD1 as a possible D gene (6 bases). The CDR3 DNA is TGTGCCAGCAGCTCCCAGGGGCCCGGTGAGCAGTTCTTC. This encodes CASSSQGPGEQFF.